This T cell receptor beta chain was profiled in a study of blood T cells in healthy people across ages. A sample-barcoded 5' primer and a J-beta primer mix were used in a second PCR of about 7 to 12 cycles. TCRdb re-derived calls from the 5' RACE reads in MiXCR, one entry per CDR3 protein. The table shows almost 1 million distinct CDR3 sequences, with roughly half occurring only once. Study results and caveats: Greater diversity and more naive CD4+ cells were seen in long-lived donors than in aged donors. Among T cells, TCR beta diversity per million cells dropped roughly linearly as age rose. Diversity of TCR beta correlated strongly with naive T cell percentage.

For this clonotype: Antigen unknown.

There are 14 residues in the CDR3. CDR1 and CDR2 (germline): SQVTM, ANQGSEA. Trimming at V came to 4 bases and at J to 5 bases, leaving 6 bases not matched to a gene. The sequence was obtained from a woman aged 55 to 70 in good health. This chain connects TRBV29-1 to TRBJ2-1, with 9 bases identical to TRBD2. The sequenced sample was blood. Here the CDR3 DNA reads TGCAGCGTTGGTGCGGGAGGGGGACACAATGAGCAGTTCTTC. Translation gives CSVGAGGGHNEQFF.